The rows below give T cell receptor beta chains drawn from one sample of a study of technical replicates of blood from a few donors. Sequenced by immunoSEQ multiplex PCR; TCRdb stores in-frame clones only, minus some. Of around 100,000 clones listed, approximately 96% are singletons. Sequencing was done on a sample of T cells isolated from PBMCs. Receptor source: a human donor in good health. The CDR3 runs from the conserved cysteine through the conserved F or W. The D gene is left open where the match is weak. Where a row states a size, it is once, few, many or the class of an expanded clone; other rows omit it.

clone size: NA
V gene: TRBV6-5
J gene: TRBJ1-5
D gene: NA
CDR3 DNA: TGTGCCAGCAGGAGGACAGTCAGCAATCAGCCCCAGCATTTT
CDR3 protein: CASRRTVSNQPQHF

clone size: NA
V gene: TRBV27
J gene: TRBJ1-5
D gene: TRBD1
CDR3 DNA: TGTGCCAGCAGTTTCCTACCCCCTAGGACAGGGGCGGGACAGCCCCAGCATTTT
CDR3 protein: CASSFLPPRTGAGQPQHF

clone size: NA
V gene: TRBV28
J gene: TRBJ1-2
D gene: NA
CDR3 DNA: TGTGCCAGCAGTTTATTAGGCGGGGACCTGACGGACGTAGGCTACACCTTC
CDR3 protein: CASSLLGGDLTDVGYTF

clone size: NA
V gene: TRBV7-2
J gene: TRBJ1-5
D gene: NA
CDR3 DNA: TGTGCCAGCAGCTCTTCAGGGGCTTACAATCAGCCCCAGCATTTT
CDR3 protein: CASSSSGAYNQPQHF

clone size: NA
V gene: TRBV7-7
J gene: TRBJ2-1
D gene: NA
CDR3 DNA: TGTGCCAGCAGCCCTGGCGCGGCCAATGAGCAGTTCTTC
CDR3 protein: CASSPGAANEQFF

clone size: NA
V gene: TRBV28
J gene: TRBJ2-3
D gene: TRBD2
CDR3 DNA: TGTGCCAGCAGTTTAGAGTCTTATTTTGTGGAGCGGGAAGGGGCAGATACGCAGTATTTT
CDR3 protein: CASSLESYFVEREGADTQYF

clone size: NA
V gene: TRBV19
J gene: TRBJ1-5
D gene: NA
CDR3 DNA: TGTGCCAGTAGCGACCCCCGCGGAAGCAATCAGCCCCAGCATTTT
CDR3 protein: CASSDPRGSNQPQHF

clone size: NA
V gene: TRBV28
J gene: TRBJ2-7
D gene: NA
CDR3 DNA: TGTGCCAGCAGTTTGAGTCAGGGTGGGCAGTACTTC
CDR3 protein: CASSLSQGGQYF

clone size: NA
V gene: TRBV10-1
J gene: TRBJ2-1
D gene: TRBD2
CDR3 DNA: TGCGCCAGCAGGGATACTAGCGGGGGGGCATATGAGCAGTTCTTC
CDR3 protein: CASRDTSGGAYEQFF

clone size: NA
V gene: TRBV21-1
J gene: TRBJ2-3
D gene: NA
CDR3 DNA: TGTGCCAGCTCCTGGCGCCCCGCGGGCACAGATACGCAGTATTTT
CDR3 protein: CASSWRPAGTDTQYF

clone size: NA
V gene: TRBV5-1
J gene: TRBJ2-5
D gene: NA
CDR3 DNA: TGCGCCAGCAGCTTGGCATTACAGCAAGAGACCCAGTACTTC
CDR3 protein: CASSLALQQETQYF

clone size: NA
V gene: TRBV4-2
J gene: TRBJ2-3
D gene: NA
CDR3 DNA: TGTGCCAGCAGCCAAGGAGGGTTTCTGCGGCCCACAGATACGCAGTATTTT
CDR3 protein: CASSQGGFLRPTDTQYF

clone size: NA
V gene: TRBV30
J gene: TRBJ2-5
D gene: NA
CDR3 DNA: TGTGCCTGGAGTGTAGTCAGGGATCAAGAGACCCAGTACTTC
CDR3 protein: CAWSVVRDQETQYF

clone size: NA
V gene: TRBV5-1
J gene: TRBJ2-3
D gene: NA
CDR3 DNA: TGCGCCAGCAGCACAATGAGTGGAGGGGGCTTGTCCACAGATACGCAGTATTTT
CDR3 protein: CASSTMSGGGLSTDTQYF

clone size: NA
V gene: TRBV11-3
J gene: TRBJ2-1
D gene: NA
CDR3 DNA: TGTGCCAGCAGCTATAACAGCTACCTTTACAATGAGCAGTTCTTC
CDR3 protein: CASSYNSYLYNEQFF

clone size: NA
V gene: TRBV10-3
J gene: TRBJ1-2
D gene: NA
CDR3 DNA: TGTGCCATCAGTGAGGAGGGTGGCTACACCTTC
CDR3 protein: CAISEEGGYTF

clone size: NA
V gene: TRBV11-2
J gene: TRBJ2-1
D gene: NA
CDR3 DNA: TGTGCCAGCAGCCCGCCGGGGTACAATGAGCAGTTCTTC
CDR3 protein: CASSPPGYNEQFF

clone size: NA
V gene: TRBV7-9
J gene: TRBJ1-3
D gene: NA
CDR3 DNA: TGTGCCAGCAGCTTAACAGGGTCTGGAAACACCATATATTTT
CDR3 protein: CASSLTGSGNTIYF

clone size: NA
V gene: TRBV6-6
J gene: TRBJ2-1
D gene: TRBD1
CDR3 DNA: TGTGCCAGCAGTTCAATTACAGGGGTAACAATGAAGCAGTTCTTC
CDR3 protein: CASSSITGVTMKQFF

clone size: NA
V gene: TRBV7-6
J gene: TRBJ1-1
D gene: NA
CDR3 DNA: TGTGCCAGCAGTGAGGAGGGTGCTGAAGCTTTCTTT
CDR3 protein: CASSEEGAEAFF

clone size: NA
V gene: TRBV10-2
J gene: TRBJ1-2
D gene: NA
CDR3 DNA: TGCGCCAGCAGTGAAAAGCGCGGAGCTAACTATGGCTACACCTTC
CDR3 protein: CASSEKRGANYGYTF

clone size: NA
V gene: TRBV6-1
J gene: TRBJ2-3
D gene: TRBD2
CDR3 DNA: TGTGCCAGCAGTGAAATCCTAGCGGGAGGGCCGGTGCGTACAGATACGCAGTATTTT
CDR3 protein: CASSEILAGGPVRTDTQYF

clone size: once
V gene: TRBV19
J gene: TRBJ1-1
D gene: TRBD1
CDR3 DNA: TGTGCCAGTAGTCTCGGAGGGACAGGAACTAACACTGAAGCTTTCTTT
CDR3 protein: CASSLGGTGTNTEAFF

clone size: once
V gene: TRBV28
J gene: TRBJ1-2
D gene: TRBD1
CDR3 DNA: TGTGCCAGTCAGGGGGAGGTCTATGGCTACACCTTC
CDR3 protein: CASQGEVYGYTF

clone size: NA
V gene: TRBV6-6
J gene: TRBJ1-2
D gene: TRBD1
CDR3 DNA: TGTGCCAGCAGTTACCCGCAGAGGACAGGGGTCGGCTACACCTTC
CDR3 protein: CASSYPQRTGVGYTF

clone size: NA
V gene: TRBV6-1
J gene: TRBJ1-1
D gene: NA
CDR3 DNA: TGTGCCAGCAGCCTTTTTTCGGACACTGAAGCTTTCTTT
CDR3 protein: CASSLFSDTEAFF

clone size: NA
V gene: TRBV28
J gene: TRBJ1-5
D gene: NA
CDR3 DNA: TGTGCCAGCAGCTCCCTACTGGGCAATCAGCCCCAGCATTTT
CDR3 protein: CASSSLLGNQPQHF